Below are 26 T cell receptor beta chains sequenced from a single sample in a study of cytomegalovirus exposure and HLA in healthy donors. A multiplex PCR was run with 60 Vbeta primers and 13 Jbeta primers. Only in-frame clones appear in the TCRdb table, and some are missing; sequencing was by immunoSEQ multiplex PCR. In the table there are approximately 150,000 clones, approximately 80% of which are singletons. The sequenced sample was PBMCs. All receptors come from a man in his fifties in good health and CMV-seropositive.

This sequence joins TRBV11-1 and TRBJ2-7; TRBD1 aligns across 8 bases. Germline V gene data show CDR1 as SGHAT and CDR2 as FQDESV (reference sequence). The CDR3 runs to 15 residues. J was trimmed by 3 bases and V by 5 bases; bases with no gene match: 9. The CDR3 sequence: CASSPVQGAFYEQYF. The CDR3, as DNA: TGTGCCAGCAGCCCTGTGCAGGGGGCCTTCTACGAGCAGTACTTC.

This clone was recorded a few times. DNA for the CDR3: TGCGCCAGCGCCACGGGGGGACTAGTGTTCCATGAGCAGTTCTTC. Translation gives CASATGGLVFHEQFF. The chain links TRBV5-1 to TRBJ2-1; 8 bases line up with TRBD2. The germline V gene has CDR1 SGHRS and CDR2 YFSETQ. Trimming removed 7 bases from V and 8 bases from J; junction bases left unmatched: 14. The CDR3 covers 15 residues. The whole variable domain, remainder taken from reference TRBV5-1 and TRBJ2-1, is KAGVTQTPRYLIKTRGQQVTLSCSPISGHRSVSWYQQTPGQGLQFLFEYFSETQRNKGNFPGRFSGRQFSNSRSEMNVSTLELGDSALYLCASATGGLVFHEQFFGPGTRLTVL.

This clone was seen a handful of times. The V and J genes are TRBV28 and TRBJ2-3; the match to TRBD2 covers 7 bases. CDR3 size: 15 residues. V trimming: 5 bases; J trimming: 0 bases; junction bases outside the gene matches: 5. Germline V gene lookup returns CDR1 MDHEN and CDR2 SYDVKM. CDR3 coding DNA: TGTGCCAGCAGTCCTCCTAGCGGTAGCACAGATACGCAGTATTTT. This gives the protein CASSPPSGSTDTQYF.

Concerning this clone itself: The junction departs from germline at one end; a sequencing error may be responsible. This rearrangement joins TRBV7-7 to TRBJ1-4; D not resolved. The germline V gene has CDR1 SSHAT and CDR2 FNYEAQ (reference sequence). CDR3 size: 13 residues. This CDR3 reads CASSPHPGEKLFF. CDR3 bases: TGTGCTAGCAGCCCCCACCCCGGGGAAAAACTGTTTTTT.

This clone was seen once. The chain uses TRBV6-5 and TRBJ2-5; 9 bases are shared with TRBD2. The germline gives CDR1 MNHEY, CDR2 SVGAGI. The CDR3 length is 14 residues. J lost 3 bases, V lost 8 bases, and 7 bases had no gene match. CDR3 DNA: TGTGCCAGCCGGCTAGCGGGGATAAAAGAGACCCAGTACTTC. This translates into CASRLAGIKETQYF.

The chain has TRBV6-5 and TRBJ2-3; TRBD2 might be the D (5 bases). The V end lost 4 bases, the J end lost 0 bases, and 14 bases lay between the germline ends. CDR1 MNHEY and CDR2 SVGAGI come from the germline V gene. The CDR3 has 16 residues. CDR3 DNA: TGTGCCAGCAGTTCCTTAGACTACCCTAGCACAGATACGCAGTATTTT. Translating gives CASSSLDYPSTDTQYF.

J is TRBJ2-7 and V is TRBV30, with 7 positions matching TRBD2. After removal of 7 bases from V and 4 bases from J, the junction contained 10 bases not matched to a gene. Germline assignment: CDR1 GTSNPN and CDR2 SVGIG (reference sequence). CDR3 size: 13 residues. CDR3 in DNA: TGTGCCTTGTCCAGTGGACTAGAATACGAGCAGTACTTC. Its protein product is CALSSGLEYEQYF.

This chain joins TRBV4-2 and TRBJ2-2, with 8 bases lining up with TRBD2. CDR3 length equals 13 residues. Germline V gives CDR1 LGHNA, CDR2 YNFKEQ. The V segment lost 11 bases and the J segment 2 bases; nucleotides outside the gene matches: 4. The CDR3 loop is CAVTSANTGELFF. The CDR3, as DNA: TGTGCCGTGACTAGCGCAAACACCGGGGAGCTGTTTTTT.

This clone was observed once. This chain joins TRBV29-1 and TRBJ2-1, with unresolved D. The V end lost 4 bases, the J end lost 4 bases, and 11 bases lay between the germline ends. Per the germline V gene, CDR1 is SQVTM and CDR2 is ANQGSEA. The CDR3 has 13 residues. CDR3 protein: CSVAGGVYNEQFF. The CDR3 region has the DNA TGCAGCGTTGCGGGTGGTGTTTACAATGAGCAGTTCTTC.

In nucleotides, the CDR3 is TGCGCCAGCAGTCGACCCGGGACAGGGGCCGGAACCGGGGAGCTGTTTTTT. Its translation: CASSRPGTGAGTGELFF. The V gene is TRBV23-1, the J gene TRBJ2-2, with 10 bases aligning to TRBD1. TRBV23-1 is annotated as an ORF whose role is uncertain. Trimming cost V 4 bases and J 5 bases; bases outside gene matches: 10. The CDR3 length is 17 residues.

The V and J genes are TRBV7-9 and TRBJ2-1; unclear D gene. The CDR3 runs 15 residues. Germline loops: CDR1 SEHNR, CDR2 FQNEAQ (reference sequence). The V end was cut by 3 bases, the J end by 0 bases, with 9 bases between. The CDR3 spells CASSLRSSSYNEQFF. In DNA form, the CDR3 reads TGTGCCAGCAGCTTGCGGTCGAGCTCCTACAATGAGCAGTTCTTC.

The chain is built from TRBV11-3 and TRBJ2-2, with TRBD2 matching 9 bases. Germline CDR1 reads SGHNT; CDR2 reads YENEEA. J was trimmed by 1 base and V by 5 bases; bases with no gene match: 5. The CDR3 extends over 16 amino acids. CDR3 coding DNA: TGTGCCAGCAGCCCCCGGACTAGCGTGAACACCGGGGAGCTGTTTTTT. Amino acids: CASSPRTSVNTGELFF.

This clone was seen only a few times. The junction departs from the called germline gene at one end, perhaps through a read error. J is TRBJ2-3 and V is TRBV28, with D possibly TRBD2 on 5 matching bases. Germline CDR1 reads MDHEN; CDR2 reads SYDVKM. There are 17 residues in the CDR3. The CDR3 here is CASSPNRPGSSTDTQYF. CDR3 nucleotides: TGTGCCAGCAGCCCCAATAGACCTGGTTCTAGCACAGATACGCAGTATTTC.

About this clone: Different DNA sequences within this sample yield the same CDR3. The chain uses TRBV9 and TRBJ2-5; the D gene is possibly TRBD2 (5 bases). CDR1 SGDLS and CDR2 YYNGEE come from the germline V gene. V was shortened by 0 bases and J by 5 bases, with 8 bases between the two germline ends. CDR3 size: 13 residues. The CDR3, as DNA: TGTGCCAGCAGCGTAGGGGGAGAGGAGACCCAGTACTTC. It is translated as CASSVGGEETQYF.

V and J are TRBV7-3 and TRBJ2-7; D perhaps matches TRBD2 (5 bases). The CDR3 length is 14 residues. Germline loops: CDR1 SGHTA, CDR2 FQGTGA. V was shortened by 6 bases and J by 0 bases, with 12 bases between the two germline ends. The CDR3 DNA reads TGTGCCAGCAGTCCTGACTATAGCTCCTACGAGCAGTACTTC. Translation gives CASSPDYSSYEQYF.

This clone was seen just once. The chain has TRBV9 and TRBJ2-2; TRBD1 matches at 7 bases. V gave up 5 bases and J gave up 6 bases; unmatched junction bases: 1. CDR1 is SGDLS, CDR2 YYNGEE, per germline. CDR3 size: 12 residues. The CDR3 DNA reads TGTGCCAGCAGGACAGGGCCCGGGGAGCTGTTTTTT. Its protein is CASRTGPGELFF.

The gene calls are TRBV21-1 and TRBJ2-7; the D segment call TRBD2 is taken from the table without a DNA check. TRBV21-1 constitutes a pseudogene. This CDR3 is built from 16 residues. CDR3 nucleotides: TGTGCCAGCAGCAAAGCGCGCCAGCGGGACCCCTACGAGCAGTACTTC. Its protein is CASSKARQRDPYEQYF.

The chain combines TRBV7-9 with TRBJ2-7; 9 bases are shared with TRBD1. The V gene's germline CDR1 is SEHNR and CDR2 FQNEAQ (reference sequence). This CDR3 comprises 14 residues. J gave up 5 bases and V 3 bases, and 5 bases lay outside the gene matches. CDR3 bases: TGTGCCAGCAGCTTGGGGACAGGGAACCACGAGCAGTACTTC. It translates to CASSLGTGNHEQYF.

This rearrangement joins TRBV9 to TRBJ2-1; TRBD2 matches at 10 bases. The CDR3 runs 16 residues. With 4 bases clipped from V and 6 bases from J, the junction kept 10 bases outside the gene matches. Germline-derived CDR1 and CDR2 are SGDLS and YYNGEE. The CDR3 coding sequence is TGTGCCAGCAGCCCCCTAAGCGGGGGGGCCACCAATGAGCAGTTCTTC. It yields the protein CASSPLSGGATNEQFF.

The chain couples TRBV28 to TRBJ1-1, with a weak D call TRBD1 (5 bases). The CDR3 length is 14 residues. V was shortened by 4 bases and J by 8 bases, with 17 bases between the two germline ends. CDR1 is MDHEN, CDR2 SYDVKM, per germline. In nucleotides, the CDR3 is TGTGCCAGCAGTTACGACCGGGGGAGAAGGGAAGCTTTCTTT. As protein: CASSYDRGRREAFF. The whole variable domain, remainder taken from reference TRBV28 and TRBJ1-1, is DVKVTQSSRYLVKRTGEKVFLECVQDMDHENMFWYRQDPGLGLRLIYFSYDVKMKEKGDIPEGYSVSREKKERFSLILESASTNQTSMYLCASSYDRGRREAFFGQGTRLTVV.

A single count supports this clone. The V and J genes are TRBV19 and TRBJ2-3; 8 nucleotides match TRBD1. The CDR3 runs 14 residues. J lost 0 bases, V lost 6 bases, and 2 bases had no gene match. CDR1 and CDR2 from the germline V gene are LNHDA and SQIVND (reference sequence). CDR3 amino acids: CASRGQASTDTQYF. Written as DNA, the CDR3 is TGTGCCAGTAGGGGACAGGCTAGCACAGATACGCAGTATTTT.

The chain employs TRBV28 and TRBJ2-1; 11 bases line up with TRBD2. The germline V gene encodes CDR1 MDHEN and CDR2 SYDVKM. V lost 6 bases and J lost 3; bases outside the gene matches: 4. This CDR3 spans 15 amino acids. CDR3 DNA sequence: TGTGCCAGCAGCCCAACTAGCGGGGGCTACAATGAGCAGTTCTTC. Translating gives CASSPTSGGYNEQFF.

The chain links TRBV30 to TRBJ1-1; 9 positions match TRBD1. With 4 bases clipped from V and 5 bases from J, the junction kept 11 bases outside the gene matches. The CDR3 spans 15 residues. Germline-derived CDR1 and CDR2 are GTSNPN and SVGIG (reference sequence). This CDR3 reads CAWNGQGPRGTEAFF. The CDR3 coding sequence is TGTGCCTGGAATGGACAGGGGCCGCGTGGAACTGAAGCTTTCTTT.

The chain combines TRBV7-2 with TRBJ2-7; perhaps TRBD2 as D (6 bases). The CDR3 loop spans 14 amino acids. V gave up 3 bases and J gave up 2 bases, with 11 bases separating them. From germline, CDR1 is SGHTA and CDR2 FQGNSA. CDR3 residues: CASSLELATYEQYF. In DNA, the CDR3 is TGTGCCAGCAGCTTGGAACTAGCTACCTACGAGCAGTACTTC.

This chain joins TRBV5-1 and TRBJ2-1, with D maybe TRBD2 (5 bases). The CDR3 is 17 amino acids. CDR1 is SGHRS and CDR2 is YFSETQ in the germline V gene. Trimming shortened V by 0 bases and J by 9 bases, and 22 bases separated the two germline ends. The CDR3 DNA follows: TGCGCCAGCAGCTTGGTCCCCCCGGGAACCAGCGAGGTTGAGCAGTTCTTC. Protein: CASSLVPPGTSEVEQFF. Complete variable domain (other parts from reference TRBV5-1 and TRBJ2-1): KAGVTQTPRYLIKTRGQQVTLSCSPISGHRSVSWYQQTPGQGLQFLFEYFSETQRNKGNFPGRFSGRQFSNSRSEMNVSTLELGDSALYLCASSLVPPGTSEVEQFFGPGTRLTVL.

V and J are TRBV21-1 and TRBJ1-2; TRBD1 is the table's D call, not checked against the DNA. TRBV21-1 constitutes a pseudogene. This CDR3 is built from 15 residues. CDR3 protein: CASSKLLGQGYGYTF. The CDR3 nucleotides are TGTGCCAGCAGCAAACTCCTCGGACAGGGCTATGGCTACACCTTC.